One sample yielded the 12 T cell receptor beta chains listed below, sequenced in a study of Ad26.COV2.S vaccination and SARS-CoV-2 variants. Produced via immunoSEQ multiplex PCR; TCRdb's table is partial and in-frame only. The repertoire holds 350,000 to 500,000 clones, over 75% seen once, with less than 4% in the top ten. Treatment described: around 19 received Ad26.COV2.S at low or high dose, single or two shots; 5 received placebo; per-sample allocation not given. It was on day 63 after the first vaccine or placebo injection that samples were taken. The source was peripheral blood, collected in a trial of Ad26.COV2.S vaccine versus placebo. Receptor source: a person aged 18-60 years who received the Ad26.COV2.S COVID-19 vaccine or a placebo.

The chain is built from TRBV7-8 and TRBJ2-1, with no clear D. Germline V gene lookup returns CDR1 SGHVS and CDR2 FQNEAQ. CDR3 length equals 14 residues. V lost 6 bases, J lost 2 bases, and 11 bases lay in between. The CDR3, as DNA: TGTGCCAGCAGTGGTTCAGTTACCTACAATGAGCAGTTCTTC. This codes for CASSGSVTYNEQFF.

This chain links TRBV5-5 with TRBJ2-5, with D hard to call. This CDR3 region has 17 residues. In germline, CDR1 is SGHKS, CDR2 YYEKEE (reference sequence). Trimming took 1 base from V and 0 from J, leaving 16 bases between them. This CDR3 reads CASSLLGFGGYQETQYF. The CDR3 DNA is TGTGCCAGCAGCTTGTTGGGTTTCGGTGGGTACCAAGAGACCCAGTACTTC.

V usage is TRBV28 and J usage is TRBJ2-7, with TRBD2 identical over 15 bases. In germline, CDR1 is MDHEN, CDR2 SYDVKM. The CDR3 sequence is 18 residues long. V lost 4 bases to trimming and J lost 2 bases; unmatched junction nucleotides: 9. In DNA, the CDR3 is TGTGCCAGCAGTTCCGGACTAGCGGGGGGGCTGCGCCCCTACGAGCAGTACTTC. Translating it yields CASSSGLAGGLRPYEQYF. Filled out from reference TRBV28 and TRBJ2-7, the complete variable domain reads DVKVTQSSRYLVKRTGEKVFLECVQDMDHENMFWYRQDPGLGLRLIYFSYDVKMKEKGDIPEGYSVSREKKERFSLILESASTNQTSMYLCASSSGLAGGLRPYEQYFGPGTRLTVT.

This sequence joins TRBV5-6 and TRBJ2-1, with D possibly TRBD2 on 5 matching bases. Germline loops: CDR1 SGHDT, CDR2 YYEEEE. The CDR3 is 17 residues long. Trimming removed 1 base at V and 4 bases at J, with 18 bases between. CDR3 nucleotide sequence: TGTGCCAGCAGCTTGCCCTCTGGGCGGGCCGCATACAATGAGCAGTTCTTC. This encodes CASSLPSGRAAYNEQFF.

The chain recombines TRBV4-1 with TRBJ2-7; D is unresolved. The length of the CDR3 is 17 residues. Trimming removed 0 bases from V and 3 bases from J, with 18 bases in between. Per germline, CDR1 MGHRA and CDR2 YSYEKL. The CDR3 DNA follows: TGCGCCAGCAGCCAAGATTCCAGTAGGAAGGTGGACTACGAGCAGTACTTC. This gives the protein CASSQDSSRKVDYEQYF.

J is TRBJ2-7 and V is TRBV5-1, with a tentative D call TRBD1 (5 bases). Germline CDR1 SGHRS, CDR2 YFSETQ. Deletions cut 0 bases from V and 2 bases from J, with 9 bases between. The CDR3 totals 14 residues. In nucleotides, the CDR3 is TGCGCCAGCAGCTTGGAGGTCAGGGCCTACGAGCAGTACTTC. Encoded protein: CASSLEVRAYEQYF. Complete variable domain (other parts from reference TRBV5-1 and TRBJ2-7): KAGVTQTPRYLIKTRGQQVTLSCSPISGHRSVSWYQQTPGQGLQFLFEYFSETQRNKGNFPGRFSGRQFSNSRSEMNVSTLELGDSALYLCASSLEVRAYEQYFGPGTRLTVT.

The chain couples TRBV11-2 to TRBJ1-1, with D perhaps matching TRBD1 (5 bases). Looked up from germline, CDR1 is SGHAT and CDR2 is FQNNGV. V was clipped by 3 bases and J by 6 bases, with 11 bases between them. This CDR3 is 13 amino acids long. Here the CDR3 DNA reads TGTGCCAGCAGCTTGTCCAGGGTCGCTGAAGCTTTCTTT. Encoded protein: CASSLSRVAEAFF.

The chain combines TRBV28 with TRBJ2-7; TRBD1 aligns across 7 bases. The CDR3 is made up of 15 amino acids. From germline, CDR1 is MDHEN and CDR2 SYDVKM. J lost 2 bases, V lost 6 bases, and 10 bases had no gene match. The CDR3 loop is CASRMTGIITYEQYF. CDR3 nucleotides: TGTGCCAGCAGAATGACAGGGATCATAACCTACGAGCAGTACTTC.

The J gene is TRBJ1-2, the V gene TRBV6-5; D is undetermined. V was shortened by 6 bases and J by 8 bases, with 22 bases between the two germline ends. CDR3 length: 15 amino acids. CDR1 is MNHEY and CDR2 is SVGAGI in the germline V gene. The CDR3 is CASSNRNQVLGGYTF. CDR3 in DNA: TGTGCCAGCAGCAACCGGAACCAGGTCCTGGGGGGCTACACCTTC.

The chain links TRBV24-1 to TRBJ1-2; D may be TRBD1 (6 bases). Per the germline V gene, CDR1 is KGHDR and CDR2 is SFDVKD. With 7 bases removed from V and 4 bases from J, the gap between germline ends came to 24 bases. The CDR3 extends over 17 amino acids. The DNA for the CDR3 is TGTGCCACCAGGTCCCCCCTAACAGGGCACACATGCTATGGCTACACCTTC. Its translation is CATRSPLTGHTCYGYTF.

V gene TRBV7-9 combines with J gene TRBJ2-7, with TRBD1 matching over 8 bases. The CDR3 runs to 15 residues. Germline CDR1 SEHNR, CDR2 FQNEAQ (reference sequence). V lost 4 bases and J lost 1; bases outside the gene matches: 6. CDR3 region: CASSSDGQGSYEQYF. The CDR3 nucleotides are TGTGCCAGCAGCTCGGACGGACAGGGATCCTACGAGCAGTACTTC. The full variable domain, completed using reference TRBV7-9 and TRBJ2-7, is DTGVSQNPRHKITKRGQNVTFRCDPISEHNRLYWYRQTLGQGPEFLTYFQNEAQLEKSRLLSDRFSAERPKGSFSTLEIQRTEQGDSAMYLCASSSDGQGSYEQYFGPGTRLTVT.

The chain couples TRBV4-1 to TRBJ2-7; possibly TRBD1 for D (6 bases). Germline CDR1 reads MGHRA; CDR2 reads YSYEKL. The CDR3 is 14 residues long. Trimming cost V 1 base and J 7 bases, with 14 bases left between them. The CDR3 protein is CASSQVWGLEEQYF. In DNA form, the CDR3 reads TGCGCCAGCAGCCAAGTATGGGGGCTGGAGGAGCAGTACTTC.